The T cell receptor beta chain described here comes from a study of T cells in Graves' hyperthyroidism and ophthalmopathy. TCR beta CDR3 regions were amplified from RNA transcripts. During a first-round RT-PCR of the TCR CDR3, the HTBI primer set was used. From the multiplex PCR reads, TCRdb called clonotypes with MiXCR, one entry per CDR3 protein. This sample yields under 550,000 distinct CDR3 sequences, of which 20% are seen a single time; about 45% belongs to the top ten. A word on this clonotype: Its target is unknown.

Study-level points and caveats: Most thyroid clonotypes expanded above 0.001 appeared in blood too.

This CDR3 is 15 amino acids long. The V gene end was trimmed by 0 bases and the J gene end by 6 bases; junction bases not matched to a gene: 4. Germline V gene sequence: CDR1 MNHEY, CDR2 SVGAGI. The rearrangement joins TRBV6-5 to TRBJ2-1; 8 positions agree with TRBD1. The sequenced sample consisted of blood. This TCR derives from a man in his forties with Graves' ophthalmopathy. In DNA form, the CDR3 reads TGTGCCAGCAGTTACTCGACAGGGGCTACCAATGAGCAGTTCTTC. Amino acids: CASSYSTGATNEQFF.